Listed here are 3 T cell receptor beta chains from one sample, sequenced in a study of T-cell memory formation after mild COVID-19. TCRdb re-called the 5' RACE reads with MiXCR, one entry per CDR3 protein. Counted here are tens of thousands of distinct CDR3 sequences, more than 11% occurring once; the ten biggest clones make up about 31%. The sequenced material came from PBMCs or a T cell subset sorted from them (not recorded which). Every receptor here comes from an adult woman who had mild COVID-19 (a few samples of this study predate the infection). Cell type and time point are not known.

This clonotype was observed a single time. The chain has TRBV19 and TRBJ1-1, with TRBD1 matching over 8 bases. The CDR3 covers 15 residues. After removal of 1 base from V and 7 bases from J, the junction contained 8 bases not matched to a gene. CDR1 is LNHDA, CDR2 SQIVND, per germline (reference sequence). Here the CDR3 reads CASSIGRTGILEAFF. The CDR3 nucleotides are TGTGCCAGTAGTATAGGCCGGACAGGGATACTTGAAGCTTTCTTT.

The sample holds a few counts of this clonotype. The chain carries TRBV4-2 and TRBJ1-1, with D possibly TRBD1 on 6 matching bases. CDR3 length: 16 residues. Per the germline V gene, CDR1 is LGHNA and CDR2 is YNFKEQ. Trimming shortened V by 1 base and J by 4 bases, and 16 bases separated the two germline ends. CDR3 nucleotide sequence: TGTGCCAGCAGCCAAGGGGTGGGGGGCATGGGCACTGAAGCTTTCTTT. It specifies CASSQGVGGMGTEAFF.

The chain joins TRBV29-1 to TRBJ2-7; 12 bases align to TRBD2. V was pared by 1 base and J by 4 bases, with 2 bases of the junction left unmatched. The germline V gene encodes CDR1 SQVTM and CDR2 ANQGSEA. The CDR3 has 14 amino acids. Here the CDR3 reads CSVEVGLAGYEQYF. CDR3 nucleotides: TGCAGCGTTGAAGTTGGACTAGCGGGATACGAGCAGTACTTC.